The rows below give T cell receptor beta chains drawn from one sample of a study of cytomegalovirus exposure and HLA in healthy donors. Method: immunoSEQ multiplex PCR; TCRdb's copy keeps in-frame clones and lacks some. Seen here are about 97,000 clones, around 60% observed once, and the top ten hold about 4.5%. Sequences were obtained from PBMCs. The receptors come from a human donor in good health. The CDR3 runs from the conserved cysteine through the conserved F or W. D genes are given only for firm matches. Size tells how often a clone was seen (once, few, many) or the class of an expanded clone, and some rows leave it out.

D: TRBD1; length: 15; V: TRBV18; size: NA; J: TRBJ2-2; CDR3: CASSPRTGNTGELFF; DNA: TGTGCCAGCTCACCCCGGACAGGGAACACCGGGGAGCTGTTTTTT
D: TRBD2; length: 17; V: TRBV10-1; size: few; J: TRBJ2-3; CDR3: CASSESGLAGGPDTQYF; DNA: TGCGCCAGCAGTGAGTCGGGACTAGCGGGAGGGCCAGATACGCAGTATTTT
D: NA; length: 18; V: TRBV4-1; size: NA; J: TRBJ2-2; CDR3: CASSPEGTARGNTGELFF; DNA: TGCGCCAGCAGCCCCGAAGGTACCGCCCGGGGGAACACCGGGGAGCTGTTTTTT
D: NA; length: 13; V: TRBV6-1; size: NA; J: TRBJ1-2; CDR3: CASSDFGPYGYTF; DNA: TGTGCCAGCAGTGACTTTGGCCCCTATGGCTACACCTTC
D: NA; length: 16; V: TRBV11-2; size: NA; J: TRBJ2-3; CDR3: CASSLDSSGFTDTQYF; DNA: TGTGCCAGCAGCTTAGATTCCTCAGGGTTCACAGATACGCAGTATTTT
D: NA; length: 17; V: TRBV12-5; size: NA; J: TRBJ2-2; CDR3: CASGFAAGGLGTGELFF; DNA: TGTGCTAGTGGTTTCGCGGCTGGAGGGTTAGGCACCGGGGAGCTGTTTTTT
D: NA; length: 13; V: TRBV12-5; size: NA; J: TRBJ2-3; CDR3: CASGFAVTDTQYF; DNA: TGTGCTAGTGGTTTCGCGGTCACAGATACGCAGTATTTT
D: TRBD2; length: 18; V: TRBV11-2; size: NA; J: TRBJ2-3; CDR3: CASSSPGGGRAMADTQYF; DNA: TGTGCCAGCAGCTCCCCCGGGGGCGGGAGGGCCATGGCAGATACGCAGTATTTT
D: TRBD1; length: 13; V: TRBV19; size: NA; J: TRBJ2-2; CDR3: CASSPTGYGELFF; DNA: TGTGCCAGTAGTCCGACAGGGTACGGGGAGCTGTTTTTT
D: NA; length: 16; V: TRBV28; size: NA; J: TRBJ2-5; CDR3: CASSLWASRTKETQYF; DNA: TGTGCCAGCAGTTTATGGGCCAGCCGAACTAAAGAGACCCAGTACTTC
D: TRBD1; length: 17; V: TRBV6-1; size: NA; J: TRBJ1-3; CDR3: CASSGDRPPVSGNTIYF; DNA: TGTGCCAGCAGTGGGGACAGACCCCCTGTCTCTGGAAACACCATATATTTT
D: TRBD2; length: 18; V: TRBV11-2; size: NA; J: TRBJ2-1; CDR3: CASSSSGRARRSYNEQFF; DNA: TGTGCCAGCAGCTCTAGCGGGAGGGCCAGACGCTCTTACAATGAGCAGTTCTTC
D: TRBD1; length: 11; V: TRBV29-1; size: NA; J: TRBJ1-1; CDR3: CSAIGQVEAFF; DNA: TGCAGCGCCATAGGACAGGTTGAAGCTTTCTTT
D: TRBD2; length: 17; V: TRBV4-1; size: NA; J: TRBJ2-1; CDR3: CASSPSGSSRRGDEQFF; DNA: TGCGCCAGCAGTCCAAGCGGGAGTTCGCGGAGGGGCGATGAGCAGTTCTTC
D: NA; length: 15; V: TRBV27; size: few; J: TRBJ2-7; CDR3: CASSRLGSGDYEQYF; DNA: TGTGCCAGCAGTAGGCTCGGGTCGGGGGACTACGAGCAGTACTTC
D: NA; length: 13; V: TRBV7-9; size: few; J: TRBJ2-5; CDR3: CASSLQGQETQYF; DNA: TGTGCCAGCAGCTTACAGGGGCAAGAGACCCAGTACTTC
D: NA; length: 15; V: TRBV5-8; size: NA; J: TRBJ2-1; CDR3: CASSLRLVVYNEQFF; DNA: TGTGCCAGCAGCTTGCGTCTAGTGGTCTACAATGAGCAGTTCTTC
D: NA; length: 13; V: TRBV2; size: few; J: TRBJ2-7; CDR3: CASSENRGGEQYF; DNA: TGTGCCAGCAGTGAGAACAGGGGGGGGGAGCAGTACTTC
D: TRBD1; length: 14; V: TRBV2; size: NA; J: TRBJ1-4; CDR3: CASSDRGLGEKLFF; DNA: TGTGCCAGCAGTGACAGGGGGCTCGGGGAAAAACTGTTTTTT
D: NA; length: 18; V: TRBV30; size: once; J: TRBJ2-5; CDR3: CAWSVGRGAGWGGETQYF; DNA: TGTGCCTGGAGTGTAGGGAGGGGGGCCGGCTGGGGGGGAGAGACCCAGTACTTC
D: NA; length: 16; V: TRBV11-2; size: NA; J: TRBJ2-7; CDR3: CASSLEARGFSYEQYF; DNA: TGTGCCAGCAGCTTAGAAGCCAGGGGTTTCTCCTACGAGCAGTACTTC
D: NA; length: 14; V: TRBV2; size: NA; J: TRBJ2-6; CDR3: CASSHPSGANVPTF; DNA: TGTGCCAGCAGCCACCCCTCTGGGGCCAACGTCCCGACTTTC
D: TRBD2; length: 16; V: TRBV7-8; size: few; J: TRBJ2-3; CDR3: CASSLETSGITDTQYF; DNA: TGTGCCAGCAGCTTAGAGACTAGCGGGATCACAGATACGCAGTATTTT
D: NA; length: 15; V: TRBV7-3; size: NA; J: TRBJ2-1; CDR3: CASSLGSGDYNEQFF; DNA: TGTGCCAGCAGCTTAGGCTCCGGGGACTACAATGAGCAGTTCTTC
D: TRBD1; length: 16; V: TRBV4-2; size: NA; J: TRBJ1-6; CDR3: CASSQARPQGRSPLHF; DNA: TGTGCCAGCAGCCAAGCTCGACCACAGGGGCGGTCACCCCTCCACTTT
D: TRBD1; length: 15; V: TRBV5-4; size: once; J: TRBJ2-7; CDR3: CASSLSSGGSYEQYF; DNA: TGTGCCAGCAGCTTGAGTTCAGGGGGTTCCTACGAGCAGTACTTC
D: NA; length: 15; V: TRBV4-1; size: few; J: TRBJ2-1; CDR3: CASSQAGLGVNEQFF; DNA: TGCGCCAGCAGCCAAGCGGGACTGGGGGTTAATGAGCAGTTCTTC
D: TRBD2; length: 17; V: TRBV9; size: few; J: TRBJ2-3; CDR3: CASNHPPTSGSTDTQYF; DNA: TGTGCCAGCAACCACCCCCCGACTAGCGGGAGCACAGATACGCAGTATTTT
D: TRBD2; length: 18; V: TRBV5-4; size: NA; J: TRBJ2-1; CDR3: CASSRLAGGSFIGNEQFF; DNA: TGTGCCAGCAGCCGGCTAGCGGGAGGATCCTTTATTGGGAATGAGCAGTTCTTC
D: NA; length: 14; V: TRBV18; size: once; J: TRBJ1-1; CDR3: CASSPDGVNTEAFF; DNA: TGTGCCAGCTCACCGGACGGGGTAAACACTGAAGCTTTCTTT
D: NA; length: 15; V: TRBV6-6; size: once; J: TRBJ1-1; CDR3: CASRPPAQVNTEAFF; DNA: TGTGCCAGCAGGCCACCGGCACAGGTTAACACTGAAGCTTTCTTT
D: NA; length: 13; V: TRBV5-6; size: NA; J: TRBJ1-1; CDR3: CASSFGLNGEAFF; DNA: TGTGCCAGCAGCTTCGGCCTTAACGGGGAAGCTTTCTTT
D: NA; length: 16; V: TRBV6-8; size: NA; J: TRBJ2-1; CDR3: CASSYSGGSSYNEQFF; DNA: TGTGCCAGCAGTTACTCTGGCGGTAGCTCCTACAATGAGCAGTTCTTC
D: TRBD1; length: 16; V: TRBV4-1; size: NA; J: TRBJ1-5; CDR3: CASSQERTGPNQPQHF; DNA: TGCGCCAGCAGCCAAGAAAGGACAGGGCCGAATCAGCCCCAGCATTTT
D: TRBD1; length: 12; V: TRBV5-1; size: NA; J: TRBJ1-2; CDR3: CASRPGTGGYTF; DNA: TGCGCCAGCAGACCCGGGACAGGGGGCTACACCTTC
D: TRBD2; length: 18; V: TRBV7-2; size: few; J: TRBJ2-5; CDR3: CASSLVVGLAGALKTQYF; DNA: TGTGCCAGCAGCTTAGTTGTCGGACTAGCGGGAGCTTTGAAGACCCAGTACTTC